These 16 T cell receptor beta chains came from one sample sequenced in a study of neurological immune-mediated disorders (dated by TCRdb to the late 2010s). The library was generated by 5' RACE. The sample was run on an Illumina HiSeq 2500. TCRdb took the public reads, trimmed them with fastp at Q25, ran MiXCR for clone calling and kept in-frame beta chains. Under each unique CDR3 protein, matching rows form one entry showing the most common genes and DNA. A total of about 62,000 distinct CDR3 sequences appear in this sample, 3.5% to 4.5% of them only once. The ten largest make up roughly 2% of the sample. The sequenced sample was PBMCs. These receptors came from a woman between 45 and 65 years old with multiple sclerosis.

This clonotype was picked up many times. The gene calls are TRBV5-1 and TRBJ1-2; D gene uncertain. Trimming shortened V by 4 bases and J by 2 bases, and 15 bases separated the two germline ends. Germline assignment: CDR1 SGHRS and CDR2 YFSETQ. The CDR3 is 15 residues long. The CDR3 is CASSPSGPANYGYTF. In DNA form, the CDR3 reads TGCGCCAGCAGCCCATCCGGGCCGGCGAACTATGGCTACACCTTC.

This clonotype was counted ten times or more. This chain links TRBV7-9 with TRBJ2-1; D may be TRBD2 (5 bases). V lost 3 bases to trimming and J lost 7 bases, with 19 bases between them. The CDR3 spans 16 residues. Germline CDR1 and CDR2: SEHNR and FQNEAQ (reference sequence). CDR3 in DNA: TGTGCCAGCAGCTTCACCGGGAAATTGGTGGAGAATGAGCAGTTCTTC. Its protein product is CASSFTGKLVENEQFF. Looking up the rest from reference TRBV7-9 and TRBJ2-1 gives the full variable domain: DTGVSQNPRHKITKRGQNVTFRCDPISEHNRLYWYRQTLGQGPEFLTYFQNEAQLEKSRLLSDRFSAERPKGSFSTLEIQRTEQGDSAMYLCASSFTGKLVENEQFFGPGTRLTVL.

This clonotype came up a few times. A junction end diverges from the germline sequence, so it may reflect a read error. The chain employs TRBV20-1 and TRBJ1-5, with TRBD1 identical over 9 bases. CDR1 and CDR2 from the germline V gene are DFQATT and SNEGSKA (reference sequence). The CDR3 consists of 16 residues. The CDR3 sequence is CSGQKGQGEGNQPQNF. The DNA for the CDR3 is TGCAGTGGCCAGAAGGGACAGGGTGAGGGCAATCAGCCCCAGAATTTT.

This clonotype was seen repeatedly, ten times or more. J is TRBJ2-2 and V is TRBV7-9; weak D call: TRBD1 (6 bases). Trimming took off 5 bases at V and 6 bases at J, with 13 bases between the two ends. Looked up from germline, CDR1 is SEHNR and CDR2 is FQNEAQ (reference sequence). This CDR3 comprises 14 residues. The CDR3 reads CASSPRTAAGELFF. CDR3 sequence (DNA): TGTGCCAGCAGCCCCCGGACAGCGGCCGGGGAGCTGTTTTTT.

This clonotype was seen many times. The chain combines TRBV12-3 or TRBV12-4 with TRBJ1-5; D is perhaps TRBD1 (6 bases). The CDR3 has 15 amino acids. The V end lost 1 base, the J end lost 1 base, and 8 bases lay between the germline ends. CDR3 bases: TGTGCCAGCAGTTTAGGTACAGGGAGCAATCAGCCCCAGCATTTT. Its protein product is CASSLGTGSNQPQHF.

This clonotype has ten or more counts. This rearrangement joins TRBV5-5 to TRBJ2-1; D might be TRBD2 (5 bases). The V gene lost 4 bases and the J gene lost 4 bases, with 9 bases spanning the gap. Germline V gives CDR1 SGHKS, CDR2 YYEKEE (reference sequence). The CDR3 loop spans 13 amino acids. CDR3 sequence (DNA): TGTGCCAGCAGCAGAAGGGAGTACAATGAGCAGTTCTTC. Translation: CASSRREYNEQFF.

This clonotype was detected ten times or more. The CDR3 DNA is TGCGCCAGCAGGGTGGACGTTTCCTACGAGCAGTACTTC. It encodes CASRVDVSYEQYF. The chain recombines TRBV5-1 with TRBJ2-7, with D unclear. The CDR3 consists of 13 residues. Germline V gene lookup returns CDR1 SGHRS and CDR2 YFSETQ. V lost 5 bases and J lost 1, with 10 bases in between.

This clonotype has a count of ten or more. The V gene is TRBV9, the J gene TRBJ2-3; TRBD2 matches 14 bases. Germline loops: CDR1 SGDLS, CDR2 YYNGEE. V was pared by 0 bases and J by 6 bases, with 6 bases of the junction left unmatched. The CDR3 consists of 17 residues. The CDR3 DNA reads as TGTGCCAGCAGCGTAGCGGGACTAGCGGGGGCACAGGATACGCAGTATTTT. Translating gives CASSVAGLAGAQDTQYF.

The sample holds many counts of this clonotype. The genes are TRBV9 and TRBJ2-1; no clear D gene. The CDR3 extends over 12 amino acids. Trimming shortened V by 2 bases and J by 0 bases, and 0 bases separated the two germline ends. Germline lookup yields CDR1 SGDLS and CDR2 YYNGEE. Here the CDR3 DNA reads TGTGCCAGCAGCGTCTCCTACAATGAGCAGTTCTTC. It yields the protein CASSVSYNEQFF.

This clonotype came up many times. The chain is built from TRBV10-3 and TRBJ1-6; TRBD1 matches 9 bases. The V gene's germline CDR1 is ENHRY and CDR2 SYGVKD. The J segment lost 7 bases and the V segment lost 7 bases, leaving 5 bases of the junction unmatched. This CDR3 region has 14 residues. DNA for the CDR3: TGTGCCATCACTTCCGGGACAGGGAATTCACCCCTCCACTTT. Translating it yields CAITSGTGNSPLHF.

This clonotype was seen a few times. This may be a read error, as it is one base from a much larger clone. The CDR3 does not end in the conserved phenylalanine or tryptophan, so this is likely a read error. This chain connects TRBV12-3 or TRBV12-4 to TRBJ2-7; 8 bases align to TRBD2. J was trimmed by 2 bases and V by 10 bases; bases with no gene match: 4. This CDR3 is built from 12 residues. This CDR3 is CATRAGAYEQYI. The CDR3 DNA follows: TGTGCCACTAGAGCGGGAGCCTACGAGCAGTACATC.

This clonotype has at least ten counts. The chain combines TRBV5-1 with TRBJ2-7; 10 nucleotides align to TRBD2. The CDR3 consists of 13 residues. V gave up 4 bases and J gave up 4 bases; unmatched junction bases: 2. Germline assignment: CDR1 SGHRS and CDR2 YFSETQ. The CDR3 region is CASSLTSGYEQYF. The CDR3 coding sequence is TGCGCCAGCAGCCTGACTAGCGGGTACGAGCAGTACTTC.

This clonotype has at least ten counts. The chain links TRBV20-1 to TRBJ1-2; D might be TRBD1 (5 bases). The V end lost 0 bases, the J end lost 8 bases, and 19 bases lay between the germline ends. The germline CDR1 and CDR2 sequences are DFQATT and SNEGSKA (reference sequence). CDR3 length equals 15 residues. The CDR3, as DNA: TGCAGTGCTAGAGAGACGGTGAGGGGAGTCGGCGGCTACACCTTC. Translating it yields CSARETVRGVGGYTF.

V usage is TRBV29-1 and J usage is TRBJ2-3; unclear D gene. This CDR3 has 13 residues. Trimming stripped 1 base from V and 2 bases from J, with 7 bases between. Germline V gene data show CDR1 as SQVTM and CDR2 as ANQGSEA. The DNA for the CDR3 is TGCAGCGTTGAAGGGACGCTCACAGATACGCAGTATTTT. It translates to CSVEGTLTDTQYF.

This clonotype was recorded many times. For the CDR3, the DNA is TGTGCCAGCTCACTTGACCTCCAAGAGACCCAGTACTTC. This gives the protein CASSLDLQETQYF. The V call is TRBV18, the J call TRBJ2-5; D unresolved. Germline V gene lookup returns CDR1 KGHSH and CDR2 LQKENI. The CDR3 runs 13 residues. V lost 4 bases, J lost 1 base, and 7 bases lay in between.

In this sample, this clonotype turned up many times. The gene calls are TRBV7-8 and TRBJ2-1, with 11 positions matching TRBD2. Germline trimming cut 5 bases from V and 5 bases from J; bases unmatched to any gene: 8. The CDR3 runs 16 residues. CDR1 SGHVS and CDR2 FQNEAQ come from the germline V gene. The CDR3 spells CASSPRLAGINNEQFF. CDR3 coding DNA: TGTGCCAGCAGCCCTAGACTAGCGGGGATAAACAATGAGCAGTTCTTC.